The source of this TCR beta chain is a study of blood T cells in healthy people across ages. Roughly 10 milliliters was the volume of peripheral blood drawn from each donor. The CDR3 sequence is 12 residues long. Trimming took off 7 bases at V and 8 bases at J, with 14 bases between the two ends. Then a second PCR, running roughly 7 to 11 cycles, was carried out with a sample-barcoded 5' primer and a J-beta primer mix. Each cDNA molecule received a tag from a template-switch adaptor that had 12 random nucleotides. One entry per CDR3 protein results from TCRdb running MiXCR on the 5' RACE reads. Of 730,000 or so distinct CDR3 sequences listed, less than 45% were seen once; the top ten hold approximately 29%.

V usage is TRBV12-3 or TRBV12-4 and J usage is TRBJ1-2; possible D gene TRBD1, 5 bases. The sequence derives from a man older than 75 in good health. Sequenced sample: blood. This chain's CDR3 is CASNPAGYGYTF. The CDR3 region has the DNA TGTGCCAGCAATCCGGCAGGGTACGGCTACACCTTC.